This T cell receptor beta chain stems from a study of T cell responses to AZD1222 COVID-19 vaccine. Study results and caveats: Donors were mostly white British, more females; clonal diversity possibly underestimated. Samples come after the peak T cell response, not at day 14.

Sequenced by immunoSEQ multiplex PCR; TCRdb stores in-frame clones only, minus some. The repertoire consists of 100,000 to 150,000 clones, with roughly 87% occurring once and the leading ten covering approximately 1.5%. To note about this clone: Its target is unknown.

This receptor was identified in an adult in good health. This sample comprised peripheral blood, obtained on day 0 of AZD1222 vaccination.

For the CDR3, the DNA is TGCGCCAGCAGCGCTCAGGACAAAACAGGGTACGAGCAGTACTTC. Amino acid sequence: CASSAQDKTGYEQYF. The V gene is TRBV5-1, the J gene TRBJ2-7; possible D gene TRBD1, 6 bases. The V and J ends lost 4 bases and 4 bases respectively, with 18 bases between them. The CDR3 runs to 15 residues. The germline V gene encodes CDR1 SGHRS and CDR2 YFSETQ.